In this sample, the clone carrying this TCR beta chain turned up many times. The use of a sample-barcoded 5' primer and a J-beta primer mix characterized a second PCR of roughly 7 to 12 cycles. Each cDNA molecule carried a tag from a template-switch adaptor that contained 12 random nucleotides. Using its own MiXCR run on the 5' RACE reads, TCRdb lists one record per CDR3 protein. The data show more than 800,000 distinct CDR3 sequences, under 35% seen once. This sample is drawn from a study of blood T cells in healthy people across ages. The CDR3 runs 13 residues. The ends lost 3 bases at V and 7 bases at J; junction bases unmatched: 5. The draw of peripheral blood yielded around 10 milliliters from each donor.

Sample: blood. The receptor comes from a woman of 80 years or more in good health. The rearrangement joins TRBV12-3 or TRBV12-4 to TRBJ1-2, with TRBD1 matching over 7 bases. CDR3 sequence reads: CASSFPRGGGYTF. Here the CDR3 DNA reads TGTGCCAGCAGTTTTCCCAGGGGGGGTGGCTACACCTTC.